The 2 T cell receptor beta chains reported below all come from one sample, sequenced in a study of post-analysis software for immune sequencing data. These TCRs are of unknown antigen specificity. Findings and limits, study-wide: The study found TRBV5-6, TRBV5-1 and TRBV20-1 among roughly 5 TRBV segments more frequent in patients than controls.

Libraries were made from TCR beta cDNA, and they carried unique molecular identifiers. TCRdb ran MiXCR on the PCR reads and lists one entry per CDR3 protein. Here the sample spans around 770,000 distinct CDR3 sequences, just over 45% being singletons. Sample: blood. Receptors were obtained from a girl between 5 and 17 years old with multiple sclerosis.

The chain has TRBV29-1 and TRBJ2-1; TRBD1 aligns across 7 bases. CDR1 is SQVTM, CDR2 ANQGSEA, per germline. The CDR3 length is 14 residues. With 0 bases clipped from V and 8 bases from J, the junction kept 7 bases outside the gene matches. CDR3 region: CSVEEGQGVYEQFF. The CDR3 nucleotides read TGCAGCGTTGAAGAGGGTCAGGGGGTCTATGAGCAGTTCTTC.

This chain uses TRBV6-2 or TRBV6-3 with TRBJ1-2; D gene ambiguous. Trimming pared 7 bases from V and 6 bases from J, leaving 12 bases between. This CDR3 spans 12 amino acids. Germline V gene sequence: CDR1 MNHEY, CDR2 SVGEGT. The CDR3 sequence is CASKELRNGYTF. The CDR3 DNA sequence: TGTGCCAGCAAGGAATTGAGGAATGGCTACACCTTC.